These 30 T cell receptor beta chains were all obtained from the same sample, sequenced in a study of blood T cells in healthy people across ages. Then a second PCR, running about 6 to 12 cycles, was carried out with a sample-barcoded 5' primer and a J-beta primer mix. TCRdb re-analysed the 5' RACE reads in MiXCR, keeping a single row per CDR3 protein. The repertoire holds over 600,000 distinct CDR3 sequences, with 40% to 50% as singletons. Source material: blood. Receptors were obtained from a man at least 80 years old in good health.

The chain carries TRBV5-8 and TRBJ1-1; 9 nucleotides line up with TRBD1. The trim removed 9 bases at V and 0 bases at J, leaving 12 bases unmatched. This CDR3 is built from 16 residues. Germline CDR1 and CDR2: SGHTS and YDEGEE. The CDR3 bases are TGTGCCACCGTACGACAGGGGGGCTTCATGAACACTGAAGCTTTCTTT. Translating it yields CATVRQGGFMNTEAFF.

This clonotype appeared a few times. The chain employs TRBV7-9 and TRBJ2-7, with D possibly TRBD2 on 7 matching bases. CDR3 length: 17 amino acids. Trimming took 1 base from V and 1 from J, leaving 17 bases between them. From germline, CDR1 is SEHNR and CDR2 FQNEAQ (reference sequence). CDR3 nucleotide sequence: TGTGCCAGCAGCTTAGATCTTGGGGGGGCTAGGTCCTACGAGCAGTACTTC. It yields the protein CASSLDLGGARSYEQYF.

The gene calls are TRBV20-1 and TRBJ2-1; TRBD1 agrees at 9 bases. The J segment lost 3 bases and the V segment lost 0 bases, leaving 9 bases of the junction unmatched. The CDR3 has 17 amino acids. Germline V gives CDR1 DFQATT, CDR2 SNEGSKA (reference sequence). CDR3 bases: TGCAGTGCTAGAGATTCTGGGACAGGGTTAATCTACAATGAGCAGTTCTTC. This encodes CSARDSGTGLIYNEQFF.

The chain has TRBV3-1 and TRBJ2-7; weak D call: TRBD2 (6 bases). This CDR3 is built from 15 residues. V was trimmed by 1 base and J by 6 bases, leaving 16 bases between them. From germline, CDR1 is LGHDT and CDR2 YNNKEL (reference sequence). CDR3 coding DNA: TGTGCCAGCAGCCAAGGGCCAAGAGTCGGGAGCGAGCAGTACTTC. Translating it yields CASSQGPRVGSEQYF.

The genes are TRBV12-3 or TRBV12-4 and TRBJ2-1; 10 bases match TRBD1. V was pared by 8 bases and J by 7 bases, with 11 bases of the junction left unmatched. The CDR3 length is 15 residues. This CDR3 reads CASLLTGGGFNEQFF. The CDR3 nucleotides are TGTGCCAGCCTACTGACAGGGGGCGGTTTTAATGAGCAGTTCTTC.

For this clonotype: This sequence may be a read error, since a much larger clone differs from it by one base. This chain connects TRBV3-1 to TRBJ2-4; 8 bases match TRBD2. This CDR3 region has 13 residues. Germline assignment: CDR1 LGHDT and CDR2 YNNKEL (reference sequence). V gave up 1 base and J gave up 12 bases; unmatched junction bases: 5. Here the CDR3 reads CASSQGREASQYF. DNA of the CDR3: TGTGCCAGCAGCCAAGGGCGGGAGGCTAGTCAGTACTTC. Full variable domain (remainder filled in from reference TRBV3-1 and TRBJ2-4): DTAVSQTPKYLVTQMGNDKSIKCEQNLGHDTMYWYKQDSKKFLKIMFSYNNKELIINETVPNRFSPKSPDKAHLNLHINSLELGDSAVYFCASSQGREASQYFGAGTRLSVL.

The gene calls are TRBV5-5 and TRBJ2-6, with D possibly matching TRBD2 (5 bases). CDR3 length: 16 amino acids. Trimming took off 4 bases at V and 2 bases at J, with 13 bases between the two ends. Looked up from germline, CDR1 is SGHKS and CDR2 is YYEKEE (reference sequence). The CDR3 is CASSIGVGAGANVLTF. CDR3 in DNA: TGTGCCAGCAGCATTGGTGTCGGGGCTGGGGCCAACGTCCTGACTTTC. Full variable domain (outside the CDR3, taken from reference TRBV5-5 and TRBJ2-6): DAGVTQSPTHLIKTRGQQVTLRCSPISGHKSVSWYQQVLGQGPQFIFQYYEKEERGRGNFPDRFSARQFPNYSSELNVNALLLGDSALYLCASSIGVGAGANVLTFGAGSRLTVL.

This rearrangement joins TRBV6-2 or TRBV6-3 to TRBJ2-7; D is uncertain. The V end was cut by 3 bases, the J end by 0 bases, with 9 bases between. This CDR3 is 14 amino acids long. Per the germline V gene, CDR1 is MNHEY and CDR2 is SVGEGT. The CDR3: CASSYSQSSYEQYF. For the CDR3, the DNA is TGTGCCAGCAGTTATAGTCAGAGCTCCTACGAGCAGTACTTC.

The chain carries TRBV29-1 and TRBJ2-7; 7 bases are shared with TRBD2. CDR1 is SQVTM and CDR2 is ANQGSEA in the germline V gene. Losses at the gene ends were 3 bases for V and 6 bases for J; bases not matched to a gene: 8. The CDR3 covers 13 residues. CDR3: CSVERGGTREQYF. CDR3 nucleotides: TGCAGCGTTGAGAGGGGAGGGACTCGCGAGCAGTACTTC.

This clonotype was detected a few times. The CDR3 loop is CASSQDLRQPQHF. DNA for the CDR3: TGCGCCAGCAGCCAAGATCTTCGGCAGCCCCAGCATTTT. The V and J genes are TRBV4-3 and TRBJ1-5; D gene ambiguous. Per the germline V gene, CDR1 is LGHNA and CDR2 is YSLEER. This CDR3 has 13 residues. V lost 0 bases, J lost 7 bases, and 7 bases lay in between.

This clonotype was found a few times. The chain couples TRBV20-1 to TRBJ2-7; 13 bases align to TRBD2. Germline-derived CDR1 and CDR2 are DFQATT and SNEGSKA (reference sequence). The CDR3 is 17 amino acids. V was pared by 2 bases and J by 0 bases, with 7 bases of the junction left unmatched. For the CDR3, the DNA is TGCAGTGCTAGAACTAGCGGGAGGGCCCTTAGCTCCTACGAGCAGTACTTC. Residues: CSARTSGRALSSYEQYF.

The chain combines TRBV18 with TRBJ2-7; 9 nucleotides line up with TRBD1. The junction had 16 bases not matched to a gene; V was cut back by 5 bases and J by 5 bases. Looked up from germline, CDR1 is KGHSH and CDR2 is LQKENI. The CDR3 covers 17 residues. The CDR3 here is CASSGGTGYPKGHEQYF. Here the CDR3 DNA reads TGTGCCAGCTCAGGAGGGACAGGGTACCCCAAAGGCCACGAGCAGTACTTC.

As regards this clonotype: A read error may be the cause here, since a much bigger clone is one base away. V gene TRBV4-3 combines with J gene TRBJ2-7, with 9 bases matching TRBD2. The CDR3 sequence is 16 residues long. Germline CDR1 is LGHNA and CDR2 is YSLEER. The J segment lost 7 bases and the V segment lost 1 base, leaving 11 bases of the junction unmatched. The CDR3 nucleotides read TGCGCCAGCAGCCAAGTGGCGGGGGGGCCGGGGAATGAGCAGTACTTC. The encoded protein is CASSQVAGGPGNEQYF.

This clonotype turned up a few times. The chain carries TRBV20-1 and TRBJ2-5; 10 positions match TRBD2. The CDR3 extends over 17 amino acids. Trimming took 3 bases from V and 7 from J; bases not matched to a gene: 17. CDR1 is DFQATT and CDR2 is SNEGSKA in the germline V gene (reference sequence). The CDR3 is CSASRALAGAAGGTQYF. The DNA for the CDR3 is TGCAGTGCTAGTAGGGCGCTAGCGGGGGCTGCAGGAGGGACCCAGTACTTC.

The chain has TRBV7-9 and TRBJ1-6; TRBD1 is a possible D gene (5 bases). The V end was cut by 0 bases, the J end by 14 bases, with 11 bases between. This CDR3 is 13 amino acids long. Germline-derived CDR1 and CDR2 are SEHNR and FQNEAQ (reference sequence). CDR3 residues: CASSLAGGMSLHF. CDR3 coding DNA: TGTGCCAGCAGCTTAGCGGGGGGTATGTCCCTCCACTTT.

Remarks on this clonotype: Possible read error: a much larger clone is one base away. The chain employs TRBV10-3 and TRBJ1-2; 9 bases agree with TRBD1. CDR3 size: 15 residues. The ends lost 6 bases at V and 4 bases at J; junction bases unmatched: 9. Germline V gene lookup returns CDR1 ENHRY and CDR2 SYGVKD. The CDR3 coding sequence is TGTGCCATCAGAAGGGACAGGGAAGTTCTCTATGGCTACACCTTC. This codes for CAIRRDREVLYGYTF.

The chain has TRBV4-3 and TRBJ2-7, with D unresolved. V lost 1 base to trimming and J lost 7 bases, with 11 bases between them. The germline CDR1 and CDR2 sequences are LGHNA and YSLEER. This CDR3 has 13 amino acids. In DNA form, the CDR3 reads TGCGCCAGCAGCCAAGGTCTCAGTTCTGAGCAGTACTTC. Protein: CASSQGLSSEQYF.

This clonotype came up a few times. The chain joins TRBV7-2 to TRBJ2-1; the match to TRBD1 covers 8 bases. This CDR3 comprises 19 residues. V lost 5 bases and J lost 0; bases outside the gene matches: 15. CDR1 SGHTA and CDR2 FQGNSA come from the germline V gene. DNA for the CDR3: TGTGCCAGCAGCCGAAGACAGGGGCGCCTCGCTCGCTCCTACAATGAGCAGTTCTTC. Protein sequence: CASSRRQGRLARSYNEQFF.

V and J are TRBV7-2 and TRBJ2-3; TRBD1 matches at 8 bases. J lost 1 base, V lost 5 bases, and 5 bases had no gene match. The CDR3 has 15 amino acids. Germline V gene sequence: CDR1 SGHTA, CDR2 FQGNSA. The DNA for the CDR3 is TGTGCCAGCAGCCCCCGGACAGGGCGCACAGATACGCAGTATTTT. Residues: CASSPRTGRTDTQYF.

The V gene is TRBV11-2, the J gene TRBJ2-7, with 15 bases matching TRBD2. The CDR3 length is 18 residues. The V gene's germline CDR1 is SGHAT and CDR2 FQNNGV. V gave up 2 bases and J gave up 3 bases; unmatched junction bases: 8. In DNA form, the CDR3 reads TGTGCCAGCAGCTTATCAGGGACTAGCGGGAGGATCTTCTACGAGCAGTACTTC. This translates into CASSLSGTSGRIFYEQYF.

The rearrangement links TRBV29-1 to TRBJ1-3; D uncertain. Trimming took off 4 bases at V and 4 bases at J, with 8 bases between the two ends. Germline lookup yields CDR1 SQVTM and CDR2 ANQGSEA. The CDR3 consists of 12 residues. The DNA of the CDR3 is TGCAGCGTTGCCCTTGGGGGAAACACCATATATTTT. It specifies CSVALGGNTIYF.

This clonotype was observed a handful of times. The chain carries TRBV7-3 and TRBJ2-4; 7 bases line up with TRBD2. The J call is uncertain, as TRBJ2-5 better fits the DNA end. The CDR3 has 16 amino acids. Germline CDR1 and CDR2: SGHTA and FQGTGA. The CDR3 coding sequence is TGTGCCAGCAGCTCCGAACCTAGCGGCCACCTGAGGACCCAGTACTTC. Translation gives CASSSEPSGHLRTQYF.

This clonotype was observed a handful of times. The chain employs TRBV5-1 and TRBJ2-7, with 8 nucleotides matching TRBD1. There are 14 residues in the CDR3. V lost 2 bases, J lost 2 bases, and 3 bases stayed unmatched. Germline assignment: CDR1 SGHRS and CDR2 YFSETQ. The CDR3 DNA follows: TGCGCCAGCAGCTTCAGGGGGCCTCCCTACGAGCAGTACTTC. It specifies CASSFRGPPYEQYF.

In DNA form, the CDR3 reads TGTGCCAGCAGCTTAGAAGTCGGGGTAACAGATACGCAGTATTTT. Amino acid sequence: CASSLEVGVTDTQYF. The V and J genes are TRBV7-9 and TRBJ2-3; the D gene is possibly TRBD2 (5 bases). The germline CDR1 and CDR2 sequences are SEHNR and FQNEAQ (reference sequence). V shed 1 base and J shed 3 bases, with 11 bases lying between them. The CDR3 has 15 residues.

A word on this clonotype: This may be a read error, as it is one base from a much larger clone. In DNA form, the CDR3 reads TGTGCCGGCAGTTCCCCTGGAAGACAAGAGACCCAGTACTTC. It specifies CAGSSPGRQETQYF. The J gene is TRBJ2-5, the V gene TRBV28, with no clear D. CDR1 is MDHEN, CDR2 SYDVKM, per germline. There are 14 residues in the CDR3.

The table lists this clonotype with a few counts. V gene TRBV11-2 combines with J gene TRBJ2-5; tentative D call: TRBD2 (6 bases). CDR3 length equals 15 residues. Between the trimmed V and J ends, which lost 5 bases and 5 bases, there was a span of 18 bases. Germline CDR1 SGHAT, CDR2 FQNNGV. For the CDR3, the DNA is TGTGCCAGCAGCCCCAGTCGTGTGGAGGGGGAGACCCAGTACTTC. Protein: CASSPSRVEGETQYF.

Remarks on this clonotype: A read error may explain this, as a much larger clone is one base away. The chain couples TRBV7-9 to TRBJ2-5; D perhaps matches TRBD2 (5 bases). The assigned J gene may be wrong: the sequence end matches TRBJ2-7 better. The CDR3 spans 16 residues. The germline CDR1 and CDR2 sequences are SEHNR and FQNEAQ (reference sequence). CDR3: CASSLAGSLAAHEQYF. The CDR3 nucleotides are TGTGCCAGCAGCTTAGCCGGCAGCCTAGCCGCCCACGAGCAGTACTTC.

This clonotype was seen only a few times. The chain combines TRBV6-1 with TRBJ2-3; the D gene is possibly TRBD2 (6 bases). V lost 10 bases to trimming and J lost 0 bases, with 8 bases between them. Germline loops: CDR1 MNHNS, CDR2 SASEGT. CDR3 length: 12 amino acids. CDR3 residues: CATAGSTDTQYF. CDR3 nucleotides: TGTGCCACCGCGGGGAGCACAGATACGCAGTATTTT.

This chain connects TRBV4-3 to TRBJ2-7; possible D gene TRBD2, 5 bases. CDR1 and CDR2 from the germline V gene are LGHNA and YSLEER. Trimming took off 6 bases at V and 7 bases at J, with 19 bases between the two ends. The CDR3 is 14 amino acids. Here the CDR3 DNA reads TGCGCCAGCAGACGGGAACTATCCTACAATGAGCAGTACTTC. This codes for CASRRELSYNEQYF.

This clonotype has a single count. The rearrangement links TRBV7-9 to TRBJ1-1; D might be TRBD1 (6 bases). The germline V gene encodes CDR1 SEHNR and CDR2 FQNEAQ (reference sequence). Trimming stripped 5 bases from V and 6 bases from J, with 19 bases between. This CDR3 region has 15 residues. This CDR3 is CASSGPANRDAEAFF. CDR3 DNA sequence: TGTGCCAGCAGCGGGCCGGCCAACAGGGACGCTGAAGCTTTCTTT.